These 22 T cell receptor beta chains share one sample of origin, sequenced in a study of control samples from healthy donors and cancer patients. Measured with immunoSEQ multiplex PCR; TCRdb has only the in-frame clones, and not every one. The sample has roughly 120,000 clones; over 75% are singletons. The sequenced sample consisted of PBMCs. The origin of the receptors is a woman in her forties or fifties with colorectal cancer.

The chain employs TRBV28 and TRBJ2-3, with D possibly matching TRBD2 (5 bases). The germline V gene encodes CDR1 MDHEN and CDR2 SYDVKM. V was cut by 7 bases and J by 3 bases, with 14 bases left in between. The CDR3 totals 14 residues. As DNA, the CDR3 is TGTGCCAGCACCCCGGGTAGCGAGACAGATACGCAGTATTTT. Translation gives CASTPGSETDTQYF.

The V and J genes are TRBV5-1 and TRBJ2-1; 14 bases agree with TRBD2. From germline, CDR1 is SGHRS and CDR2 YFSETQ. The CDR3 contains 17 residues. V was clipped by 4 bases and J by 6 bases; unmatched bases: 9. CDR3 DNA sequence: TGCGCCAGCAGCCCGACTAGCGGGGGGGCTATGGGCAATGAGCAGTTCTTC. As protein: CASSPTSGGAMGNEQFF.

The chain employs TRBV5-1 and TRBJ1-6; D not resolved. The CDR3 has 14 amino acids. Trimming removed 6 bases from V and 5 bases from J, with 12 bases in between. Germline values: CDR1 SGHRS, CDR2 YFSETQ. The CDR3 coding sequence is TGCGCCAGCATCATTACGCAGGATAATTCACCCCTCCACTTT. Encoded protein: CASIITQDNSPLHF.

CDR3 amino acids: CASSLGGRGLTPLHF. For the CDR3, the DNA is TGTGCCAGCAGCTTAGGGGGGAGGGGATTGACACCCCTCCACTTT. The chain is built from TRBV7-2 and TRBJ1-6; perhaps TRBD1 as D (5 bases). The CDR3 has 15 amino acids. Germline assignment: CDR1 SGHTA and CDR2 FQGNSA. The V end was cut by 1 base, the J end by 11 bases, with 15 bases between.

V is TRBV29-1 and J is TRBJ1-2, with TRBD1 as a possible D gene (5 bases). V lost 4 bases and J lost 3, with 12 bases in between. In germline, CDR1 is SQVTM, CDR2 ANQGSEA. CDR3 size: 13 residues. CDR3 sequence (DNA): TGCAGCGTTGTGGGGGACGGTTACTATGGCTACACCTTC. It specifies CSVVGDGYYGYTF.

The CDR3 region is CASSATPTANYGYTF. The CDR3 region has the DNA TGTGCCAGCAGTGCCACGCCGACAGCTAACTATGGCTACACCTTC. The chain is built from TRBV2 and TRBJ1-2; a possible D gene is TRBD1 (5 bases). Germline V gives CDR1 SNHLY, CDR2 FYNNEI. Trimming took 4 bases from V and 0 from J, leaving 12 bases between them. The CDR3 is 15 amino acids.

The sample holds a few counts of this clone. V usage is TRBV7-8 and J usage is TRBJ1-1; D is unresolved. CDR3 length: 15 amino acids. Germline V gene data show CDR1 as SGHVS and CDR2 as FQNEAQ. Trimming cost V 1 base and J 5 bases, with 14 bases left between them. This chain's CDR3 is CASSLGTAGRTEAFF. The CDR3, as DNA: TGTGCCAGCAGCTTAGGGACTGCGGGGAGAACTGAAGCTTTCTTT.

The chain recombines TRBV11-1 with TRBJ2-4; D is tentatively TRBD1 or TRBD2 (6 bases each). This CDR3 has 13 residues. Germline CDR1 and CDR2: SGHAT and FQDESV (reference sequence). The germline V and J ends were trimmed by 5 bases and 6 bases, with 11 bases remaining between them. DNA for the CDR3: TGTGCCAGCAGCGAACAGGGAGGAAACATTCAGTACTTC. Its translation: CASSEQGGNIQYF.

The chain's CDR3 is CAWSVHSGEQFF. CDR3 coding DNA: TGTGCCTGGAGTGTACATAGTGGTGAGCAGTTCTTC. The V gene is TRBV30, the J gene TRBJ2-1; D ambiguous. The CDR3 covers 12 residues. Trimming shortened V by 0 bases and J by 9 bases, and 9 bases separated the two germline ends. Germline V gives CDR1 GTSNPN, CDR2 SVGIG (reference sequence).

The chain has TRBV28 and TRBJ2-1, with 7 bases aligning to TRBD1. Germline CDR1 reads MDHEN; CDR2 reads SYDVKM. Losses at the gene ends were 4 bases for V and 15 bases for J; bases not matched to a gene: 12. CDR3 length: 13 amino acids. The CDR3 is CASSSGNRGTGFF. Written as DNA, the CDR3 is TGTGCCAGCAGTTCGGGCAACAGGGGAACTGGGTTCTTC.

The rearrangement uses TRBV5-1 and TRBJ1-1; TRBD1 matches at 7 bases. Germline assignment: CDR1 SGHRS and CDR2 YFSETQ. V trimming: 5 bases; J trimming: 7 bases; junction bases outside the gene matches: 11. This CDR3 spans 14 amino acids. In nucleotides, the CDR3 is TGCGCCAGCAGGCCCCCGGGACAGCTAGGTGAAGCTTTCTTT. It encodes CASRPPGQLGEAFF.

This clone was counted a few times. V is TRBV14 and J is TRBJ2-5, with D perhaps matching TRBD2 (5 bases). This CDR3 has 17 amino acids. The germline V and J ends were trimmed by 1 base and 2 bases, with 17 bases remaining between them. In germline, CDR1 is SGHDN, CDR2 FVKESK. CDR3 loop: CASSQVEGWGFQETQYF. The CDR3 DNA reads TGTGCCAGCAGCCAAGTTGAGGGTTGGGGATTTCAAGAGACCCAGTACTTC. The whole variable domain, filled in from reference TRBV14 and TRBJ2-5, reads EAGVTQFPSHSVIEKGQTVTLRCDPISGHDNLYWYRRVMGKEIKFLLHFVKESKQDESGMPNNRFLAERTGGTYSTLKVQPAELEDSGVYFCASSQVEGWGFQETQYFGPGTRLLVL.

The chain carries TRBV19 and TRBJ1-4, with a weak D call TRBD1 (6 bases). V shed 4 bases and J shed 7 bases, with 7 bases lying between them. Germline V gene lookup returns CDR1 LNHDA and CDR2 SQIVND (reference sequence). CDR3 length: 12 amino acids. Written as DNA, the CDR3 is TGTGCCAGTAGTACCAGGGGTGAAAAACTGTTTTTT. Its protein is CASSTRGEKLFF.

The J gene is TRBJ2-5, the V gene TRBV6-5; TRBD1 matches 12 bases. The junction had 9 bases not matched to a gene; V was cut back by 8 bases and J by 5 bases. CDR3 size: 15 residues. The germline V gene has CDR1 MNHEY and CDR2 SVGAGI. The CDR3, as DNA: TGTGCCAGCCGAACAGGGACAGGGGGCGGGGAGACCCAGTACTTC. It yields the protein CASRTGTGGGETQYF.

DNA of the CDR3: TGTGCCATCAGTGAGAGCAGCTCCTACGAGCAGTACTTC. Translation: CAISESSSYEQYF. The chain uses TRBV10-3 and TRBJ2-7; no reliable D call. The germline V gene has CDR1 ENHRY and CDR2 SYGVKD. There are 13 residues in the CDR3. Deletions cut 2 bases from V and 0 bases from J, with 5 bases between.

V and J are TRBV7-2 and TRBJ1-1, with no clear D. This CDR3 has 15 residues. Germline loops: CDR1 SGHTA, CDR2 FQGNSA. V lost 0 bases to trimming and J lost 1 base, with 9 bases between them. This chain's CDR3 is CASSLASLGNTEAFF. In nucleotides, the CDR3 is TGTGCCAGCAGCTTAGCATCGTTAGGGAACACTGAAGCTTTCTTT.

Points on this clone: The same CDR3 also results from other DNA sequences found in this sample. The chain uses TRBV5-1 and TRBJ1-2; D gene ambiguous. In germline, CDR1 is SGHRS, CDR2 YFSETQ. The V end lost 0 bases, the J end lost 7 bases, and 7 bases lay between the germline ends. This CDR3 contains 12 residues. This chain's CDR3 is CASSLVGFGYTF. The CDR3 DNA sequence: TGCGCCAGCAGCTTGGTAGGGTTTGGCTACACCTTC.

The chain has TRBV10-3 and TRBJ1-5, with D maybe TRBD1 (5 bases). Germline V CDR1 and CDR2: ENHRY, SYGVKD. The CDR3 is 14 residues long. Trimming removed 6 bases at V and 4 bases at J, with 13 bases between. The CDR3, as DNA: TGTGCCATCAGCCTCGGACAAACTAATCAGCCCCAGCATTTT. This gives the protein CAISLGQTNQPQHF.

The chain joins TRBV3-1 (or the pseudogene TRBV3-2) to TRBJ1-2; D is undetermined. The germline V gene has CDR1 LGHDT and CDR2 YNNKEL (reference sequence). The CDR3 extends over 14 amino acids. The germline V and J ends were trimmed by 0 bases and 7 bases, with 12 bases remaining between them. CDR3 sequence: CASSQEGSLFGYTF. In DNA, the CDR3 is TGTGCCAGCAGCCAAGAGGGCAGCCTTTTTGGCTACACCTTC.

CDR3 region: CASSLEGLAGTSGGKTYNEQFF. The CDR3 coding sequence is TGTGCCAGCAGCTTAGAAGGATTGGCCGGGACTAGCGGGGGAAAGACTTACAATGAGCAGTTCTTC. The rearrangement joins TRBV13 to TRBJ2-1; 14 nucleotides agree with TRBD2. V lost 1 base, J lost 4 bases, and 18 bases stayed unmatched. CDR1 and CDR2 (germline): PRHDT, FYEKMQ (reference sequence). The CDR3 is 22 amino acids.

This clone was counted a single time. The DNA for the CDR3 is TGCGCCAGCAGGGACGATACAGAATTCTACGAGCAGTACTTC. Translation gives CASRDDTEFYEQYF. The chain combines TRBV10-2 with TRBJ2-7; D is unresolved. This CDR3 spans 14 amino acids. The V and J ends lost 6 bases and 3 bases respectively, with 15 bases between them. CDR1 is WSHSY and CDR2 is SAAADI in the germline V gene.

The chain carries TRBV28 and TRBJ1-2, with D perhaps matching TRBD1 (5 bases). V was trimmed by 7 bases and J by 8 bases, leaving 11 bases between them. Germline V gene sequence: CDR1 MDHEN, CDR2 SYDVKM. The CDR3 contains 11 residues. This chain's CDR3 is CASTNRWGYTF. Here the CDR3 DNA reads TGTGCCAGCACAAACAGGTGGGGCTACACCTTC.